The 5 T cell receptor beta chains in this list originate from one sample, sequenced in a study of T cell clonality in common variable immunodeficiency. TCRdb's copy holds only in-frame clones and misses some; the assay was immunoSEQ multiplex PCR. The sample yields roughly 43,000 clones, without any singletons. Sequencing was carried out using peripheral blood mononuclear cells. These receptors were taken from a person aged 18-70 years in good health.

This clone was seen at least ten times. Read coverage stops 3 residues before the CDR3 terminus; the germline J gene supplies the remainder. V gene TRBV11-3 combines with J gene TRBJ2-7; tentatively, D is TRBD1 (6 bases). This CDR3 is 14 amino acids long. Trimming stripped 2 bases from V and 3 bases from J, with 11 bases between. CDR1 is SGHNT, CDR2 YENEEA, per germline. Here the CDR3 reads CASSLSRGVYEQYF. The sequenced part of the CDR3 DNA is TGTGCCAGCAGCTTATCCAGGGGCGTCTACGAG.

This clone has ten or more counts. The CDR3 DNA, read in part, is TGCAGCGTTGAACAGGGAGAGACC. It translates to CSVEQGET. The entire CDR3 is CSVEQGETQYF. V and J are TRBV29-1 and TRBJ2-5, with a tentative D call TRBD1 (5 bases). The CDR3 end lies 3 residues beyond the end of the read and is filled in from the germline J gene. Trimming took off 2 bases at V and 4 bases at J, with 5 bases between the two ends. CDR3 size: 11 residues. The germline CDR1 and CDR2 sequences are SQVTM and ANQGSEA.

This clone is labeled medium-sized. The CDR3 extends 3 residues past the end of the read, so its final part is completed from the germline J gene. The chain combines TRBV5-4 with TRBJ2-5; D is ambiguous. Germline CDR1 and CDR2: SGHNT and YYREEE (reference sequence). V shed 4 bases and J shed 1 base, with 8 bases lying between them. The CDR3 is 13 amino acids. The chain's CDR3 is CASSRFSQETQYF. The part of the CDR3 DNA that was read is TGTGCCAGCAGCAGGTTTTCCCAAGAGACC.

This clone was seen ten or more times. The sequence runs out 3 residues before the end of the CDR3; the remainder is reconstructed from the germline J gene. This sequence joins TRBV19 and TRBJ2-2; the match to TRBD1 covers 7 bases. The germline V gene encodes CDR1 LNHDA and CDR2 SQIVND (reference sequence). After removal of 6 bases from V and 1 base from J, the junction contained 8 bases not matched to a gene. This CDR3 comprises 16 residues. The sequenced CDR3 bases are TGTGCCAGTAGGGGGATGGACAGGCGGAACACCGGGGAG. Amino acid sequence: CASRGMDRRNTGE. The entire CDR3 protein reads CASRGMDRRNTGELFF.

For this clone: The read ends 3 residues early relative to the CDR3; the germline J gene fills the gap. The rearrangement uses TRBV5-1 and TRBJ1-1; TRBD1 aligns across 7 bases. Germline trimming cut 4 bases from V and 4 bases from J; bases unmatched to any gene: 7. CDR1 and CDR2 from the germline V gene are SGHRS and YFSETQ. The CDR3 is made up of 14 amino acids. CDR3 protein: CASSPEQGGTEAFF. The sequenced CDR3 bases are TGCGCCAGCAGCCCGGAGCAGGGGGGCACTGAA.